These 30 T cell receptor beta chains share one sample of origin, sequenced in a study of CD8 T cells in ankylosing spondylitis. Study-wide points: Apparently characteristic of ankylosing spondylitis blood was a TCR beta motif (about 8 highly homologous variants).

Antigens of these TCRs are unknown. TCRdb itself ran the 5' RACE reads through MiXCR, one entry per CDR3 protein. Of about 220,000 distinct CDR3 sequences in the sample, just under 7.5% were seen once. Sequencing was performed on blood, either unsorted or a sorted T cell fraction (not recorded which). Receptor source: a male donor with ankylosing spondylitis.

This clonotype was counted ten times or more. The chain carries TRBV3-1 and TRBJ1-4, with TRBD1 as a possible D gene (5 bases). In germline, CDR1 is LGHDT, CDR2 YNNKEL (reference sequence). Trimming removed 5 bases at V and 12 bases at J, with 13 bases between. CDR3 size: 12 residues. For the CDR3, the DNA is TGTGCCAGCAGCATCGAGGGGACGGAACTGTTTTTT. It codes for CASSIEGTELFF.

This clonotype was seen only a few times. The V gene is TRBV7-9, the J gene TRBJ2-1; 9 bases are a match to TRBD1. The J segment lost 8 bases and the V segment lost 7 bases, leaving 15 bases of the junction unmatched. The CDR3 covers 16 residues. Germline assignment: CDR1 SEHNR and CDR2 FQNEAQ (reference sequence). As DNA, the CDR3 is TGTGCCAGCACCGCTTGGAAGGGACAGGGAGGCGATGAGCAGTTCTTC. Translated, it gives CASTAWKGQGGDEQFF.

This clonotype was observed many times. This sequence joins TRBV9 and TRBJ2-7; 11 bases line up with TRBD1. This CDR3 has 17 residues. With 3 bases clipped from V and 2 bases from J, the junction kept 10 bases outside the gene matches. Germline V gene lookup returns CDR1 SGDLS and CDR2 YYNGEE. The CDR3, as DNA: TGTGCCAGCAGCGCCGTGGACAGGGGGCCCCTACCCTACGAGCAGTACTTC. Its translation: CASSAVDRGPLPYEQYF. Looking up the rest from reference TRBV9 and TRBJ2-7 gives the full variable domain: DSGVTQTPKHLITATGQRVTLRCSPRSGDLSVYWYQQSLDQGLQFLIQYYNGEERAKGNILERFSAQQFPDLHSELNLSSLELGDSALYFCASSAVDRGPLPYEQYFGPGTRLTVT.

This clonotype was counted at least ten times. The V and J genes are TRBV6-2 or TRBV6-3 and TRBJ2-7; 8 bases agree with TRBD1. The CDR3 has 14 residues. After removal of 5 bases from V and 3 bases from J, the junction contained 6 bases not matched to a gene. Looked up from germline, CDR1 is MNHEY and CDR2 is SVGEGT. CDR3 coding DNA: TGTGCCAGCAGTGATGACAGGGGACTCTACGAGCAGTACTTC. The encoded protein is CASSDDRGLYEQYF.

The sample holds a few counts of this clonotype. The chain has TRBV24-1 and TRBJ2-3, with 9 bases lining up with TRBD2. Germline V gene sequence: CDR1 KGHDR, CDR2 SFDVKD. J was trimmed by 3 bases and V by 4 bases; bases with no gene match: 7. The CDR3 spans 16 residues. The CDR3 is CATSDWTSARTDTQYF. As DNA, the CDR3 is TGTGCCACCAGTGACTGGACTAGCGCTCGTACAGATACGCAGTATTTT.

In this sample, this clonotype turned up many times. The chain's CDR3 is CASSYSGPHTEAFF. The DNA for the CDR3 is TGTGCCAGCAGTTACTCTGGGCCTCACACTGAAGCTTTCTTT. The chain employs TRBV6-5 and TRBJ1-1; no reliable D call. Trimming left V 0 bases short and J 3 bases short, with 8 bases between. CDR1 is MNHEY, CDR2 SVGAGI, per germline. The CDR3 is made up of 14 amino acids.

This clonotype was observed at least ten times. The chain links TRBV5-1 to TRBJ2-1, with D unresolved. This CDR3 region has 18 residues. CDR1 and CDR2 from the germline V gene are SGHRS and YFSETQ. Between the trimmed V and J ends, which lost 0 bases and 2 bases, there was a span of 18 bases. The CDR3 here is CASSLDYGVPAPYNEQFF. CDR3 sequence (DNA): TGCGCCAGCAGCTTGGACTACGGCGTTCCGGCACCCTACAATGAGCAGTTCTTC.

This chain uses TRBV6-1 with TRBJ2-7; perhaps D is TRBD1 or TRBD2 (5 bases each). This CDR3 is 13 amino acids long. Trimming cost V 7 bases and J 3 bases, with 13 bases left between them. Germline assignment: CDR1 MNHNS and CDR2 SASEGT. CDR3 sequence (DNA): TGTGCCAGCACCGAGGGACGAAACTACGAGCAGTACTTC. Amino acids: CASTEGRNYEQYF.

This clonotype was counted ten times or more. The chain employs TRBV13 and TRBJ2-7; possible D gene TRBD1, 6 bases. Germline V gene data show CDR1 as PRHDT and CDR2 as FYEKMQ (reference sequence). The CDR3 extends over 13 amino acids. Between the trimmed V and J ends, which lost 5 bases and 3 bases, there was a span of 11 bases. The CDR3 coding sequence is TGTGCCAGCAGCCCGACAGGTTACTACGAGCAGTACTTC. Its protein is CASSPTGYYEQYF.

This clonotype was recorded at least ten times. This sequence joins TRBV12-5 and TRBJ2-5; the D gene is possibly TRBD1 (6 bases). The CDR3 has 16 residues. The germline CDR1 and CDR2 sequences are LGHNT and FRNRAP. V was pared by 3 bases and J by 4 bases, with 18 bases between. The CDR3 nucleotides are TGTGCTAGTGGTTTTAGGTGGCAGGGGAAGGGAGAGACCCAGTACTTC. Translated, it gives CASGFRWQGKGETQYF.

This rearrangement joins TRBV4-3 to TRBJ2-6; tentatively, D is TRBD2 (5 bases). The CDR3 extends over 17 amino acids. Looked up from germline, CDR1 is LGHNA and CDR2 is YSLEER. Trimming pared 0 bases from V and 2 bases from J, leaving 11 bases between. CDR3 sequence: CASSQDRRTAGANVLTF. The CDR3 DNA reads TGCGCCAGCAGCCAAGATCGACGGACTGCTGGGGCCAACGTCCTGACTTTC.

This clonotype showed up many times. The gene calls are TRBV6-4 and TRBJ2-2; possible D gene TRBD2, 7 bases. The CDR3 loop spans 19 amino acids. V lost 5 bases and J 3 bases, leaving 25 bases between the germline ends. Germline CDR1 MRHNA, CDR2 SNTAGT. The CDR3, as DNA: TGTGCCAGCAGTACCCTCGAGGGGGGGAGGGGTGGCGACACCGGGGAGCTGTTTTTT. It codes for CASSTLEGGRGGDTGELFF.

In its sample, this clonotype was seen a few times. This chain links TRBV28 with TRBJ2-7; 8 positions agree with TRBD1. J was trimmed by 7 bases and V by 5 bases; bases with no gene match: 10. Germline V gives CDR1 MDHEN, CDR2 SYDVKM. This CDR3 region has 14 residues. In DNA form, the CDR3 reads TGTGCCAGCAGTCCCGACAGGGGTTCTTGGGAGCAGTACTTC. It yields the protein CASSPDRGSWEQYF. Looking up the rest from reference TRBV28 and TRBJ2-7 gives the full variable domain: DVKVTQSSRYLVKRTGEKVFLECVQDMDHENMFWYRQDPGLGLRLIYFSYDVKMKEKGDIPEGYSVSREKKERFSLILESASTNQTSMYLCASSPDRGSWEQYFGPGTRLTVT.

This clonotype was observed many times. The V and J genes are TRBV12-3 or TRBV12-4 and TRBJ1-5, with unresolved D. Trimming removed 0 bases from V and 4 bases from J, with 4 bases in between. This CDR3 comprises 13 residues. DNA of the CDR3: TGTGCCAGCAGTTTAGCGGGGAATCAGCCCCAGCATTTT. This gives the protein CASSLAGNQPQHF.

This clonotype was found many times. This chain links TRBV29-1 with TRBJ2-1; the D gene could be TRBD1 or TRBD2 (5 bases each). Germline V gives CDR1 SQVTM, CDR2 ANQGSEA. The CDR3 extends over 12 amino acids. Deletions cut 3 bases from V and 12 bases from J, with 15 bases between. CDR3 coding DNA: TGCAGCGTTGAGGCCAGGGACCCGGGGCAGTTCTTC. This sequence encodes CSVEARDPGQFF.

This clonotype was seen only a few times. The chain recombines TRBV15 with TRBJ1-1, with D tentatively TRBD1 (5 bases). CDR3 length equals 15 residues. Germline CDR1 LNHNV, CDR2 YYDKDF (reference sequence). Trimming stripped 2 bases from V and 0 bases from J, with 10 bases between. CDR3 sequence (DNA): TGTGCCACCAGCAGAATGACAGTTATGAACACTGAAGCTTTCTTT. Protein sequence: CATSRMTVMNTEAFF.

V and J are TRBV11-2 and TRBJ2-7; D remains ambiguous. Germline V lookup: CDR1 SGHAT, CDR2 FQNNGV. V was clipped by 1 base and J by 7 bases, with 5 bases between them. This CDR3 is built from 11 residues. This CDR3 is CASSLGMEQYF. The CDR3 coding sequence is TGTGCCAGCAGCTTAGGGATGGAGCAGTACTTC.

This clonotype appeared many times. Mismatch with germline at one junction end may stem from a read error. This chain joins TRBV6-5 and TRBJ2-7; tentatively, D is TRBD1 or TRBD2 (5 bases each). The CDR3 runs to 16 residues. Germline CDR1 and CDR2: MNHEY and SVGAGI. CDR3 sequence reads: CASSYRWGYVSNEQYF. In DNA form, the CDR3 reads TGTGCCAGCAGTTACAGGTGGGGGTACGTCTCCAACGAGCAGTACTTC.

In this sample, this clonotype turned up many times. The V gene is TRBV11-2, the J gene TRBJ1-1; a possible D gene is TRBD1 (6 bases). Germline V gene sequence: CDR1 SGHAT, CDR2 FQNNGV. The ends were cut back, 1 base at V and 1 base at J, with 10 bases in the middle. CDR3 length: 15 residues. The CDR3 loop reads CASSLGGGGNTEAFF. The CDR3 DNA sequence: TGTGCCAGCAGCTTAGGCGGAGGGGGGAACACTGAAGCTTTCTTT.

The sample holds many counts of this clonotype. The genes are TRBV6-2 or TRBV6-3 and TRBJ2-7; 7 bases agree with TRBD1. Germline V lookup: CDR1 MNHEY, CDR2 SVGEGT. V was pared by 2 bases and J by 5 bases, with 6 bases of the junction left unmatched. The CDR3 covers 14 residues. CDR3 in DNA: TGTGCCAGCAGTTACGGGGGACAGATGAACGAGCAGTACTTC. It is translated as CASSYGGQMNEQYF.

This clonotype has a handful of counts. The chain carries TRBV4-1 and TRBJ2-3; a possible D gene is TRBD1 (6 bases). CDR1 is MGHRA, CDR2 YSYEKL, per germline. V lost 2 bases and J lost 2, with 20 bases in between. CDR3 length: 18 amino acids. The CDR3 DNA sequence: TGCGCCAGCAGCCAAAACACCCACAGGGTTGGAAACACAGATACGCAGTATTTT. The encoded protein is CASSQNTHRVGNTDTQYF.

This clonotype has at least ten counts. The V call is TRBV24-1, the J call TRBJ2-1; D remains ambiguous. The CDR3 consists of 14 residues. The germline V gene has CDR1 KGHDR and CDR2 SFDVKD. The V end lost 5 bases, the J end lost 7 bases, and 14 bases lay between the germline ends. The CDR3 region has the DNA TGTGCCACCAGTGGGCCTGCTGCGAAAAATGAGCAGTTCTTC. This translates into CATSGPAAKNEQFF.

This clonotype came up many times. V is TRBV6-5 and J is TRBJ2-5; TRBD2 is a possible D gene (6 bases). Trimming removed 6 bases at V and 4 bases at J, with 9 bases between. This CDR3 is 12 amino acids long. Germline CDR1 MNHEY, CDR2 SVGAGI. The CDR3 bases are TGTGCCAGCAGGGAGGGAGTAGAGACCCAGTACTTC. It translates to CASREGVETQYF.

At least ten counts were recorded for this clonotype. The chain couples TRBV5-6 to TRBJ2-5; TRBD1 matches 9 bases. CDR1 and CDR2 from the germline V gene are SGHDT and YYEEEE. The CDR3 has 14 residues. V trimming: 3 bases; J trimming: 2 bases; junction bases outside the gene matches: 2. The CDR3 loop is CASSSGTGQETQYF. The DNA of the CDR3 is TGTGCCAGCAGCTCCGGGACAGGGCAAGAGACCCAGTACTTC.

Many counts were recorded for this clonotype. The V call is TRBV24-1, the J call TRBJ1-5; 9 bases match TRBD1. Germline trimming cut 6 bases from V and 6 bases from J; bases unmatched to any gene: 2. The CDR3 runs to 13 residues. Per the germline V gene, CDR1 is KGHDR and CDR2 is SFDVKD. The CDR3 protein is CATSSDRGQPQHF. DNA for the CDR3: TGTGCCACCAGTTCGGACAGGGGTCAGCCCCAGCATTTT.

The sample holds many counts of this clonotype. CDR3 region: CASSLGSYNEQFF. In nucleotides, the CDR3 is TGTGCCAGCAGCTTAGGGTCCTACAATGAGCAGTTCTTC. This chain links TRBV27 with TRBJ2-1, with unresolved D. The germline V gene encodes CDR1 MNHEY and CDR2 SMNVEV (reference sequence). This CDR3 has 13 residues. Trimming took off 6 bases at V and 1 base at J, with 7 bases between the two ends.

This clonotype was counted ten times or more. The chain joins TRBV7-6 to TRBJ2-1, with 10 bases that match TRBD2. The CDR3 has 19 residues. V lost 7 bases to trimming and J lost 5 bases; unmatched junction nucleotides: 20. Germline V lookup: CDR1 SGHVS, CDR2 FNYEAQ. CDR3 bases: TGTGCCAGCATCCCGGGCGGGGCAGGGTTCCTAGCGGGAGACAATGAGCAGTTCTTC. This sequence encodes CASIPGGAGFLAGDNEQFF.

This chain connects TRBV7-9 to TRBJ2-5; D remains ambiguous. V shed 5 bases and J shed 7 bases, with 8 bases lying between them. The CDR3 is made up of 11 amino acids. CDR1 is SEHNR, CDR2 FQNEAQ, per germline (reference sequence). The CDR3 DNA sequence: TGTGCCAGCAGCGCCCGAGGGACCCAGTACTTC. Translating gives CASSARGTQYF. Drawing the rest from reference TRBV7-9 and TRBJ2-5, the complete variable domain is DTGVSQNPRHKITKRGQNVTFRCDPISEHNRLYWYRQTLGQGPEFLTYFQNEAQLEKSRLLSDRFSAERPKGSFSTLEIQRTEQGDSAMYLCASSARGTQYFGPGTRLLVL.

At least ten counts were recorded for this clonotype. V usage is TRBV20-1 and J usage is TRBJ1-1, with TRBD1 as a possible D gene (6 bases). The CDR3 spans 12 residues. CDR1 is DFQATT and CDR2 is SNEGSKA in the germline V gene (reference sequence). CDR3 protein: CSSVIRGPEAFF. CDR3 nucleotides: TGCAGCTCCGTCATCAGGGGTCCAGAAGCTTTCTTT.

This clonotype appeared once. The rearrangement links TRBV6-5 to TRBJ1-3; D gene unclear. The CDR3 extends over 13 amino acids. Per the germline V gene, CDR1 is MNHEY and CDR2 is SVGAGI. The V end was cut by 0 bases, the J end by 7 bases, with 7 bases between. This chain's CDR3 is CASSYSSTNTIYF. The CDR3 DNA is TGTGCCAGCAGTTACTCCTCGACCAACACCATATATTTT.